A selection of T cell receptor beta chains follows, all from one sample in a study of beta chain features in type 1 diabetes. Measured with immunoSEQ multiplex PCR; TCRdb has only the in-frame clones, and not every one. The table records 620,000 or so clones, around 16% of them present only once. The sample was naive CD4+ T cells from blood. All receptors come from a man between 18 and 29 years old in good health. The CDR3 runs from the conserved cysteine through the conserved F or W. D genes are given only for firm matches. Rows give clone size only sometimes, using once, few, many, or a class for an expanded clone.

v_gene: TRBV7-9
d_gene: .
j_gene: TRBJ1-4
abundance: few
CDR3aa: CASSLAFQKGEKLFF
CDR3nt: TGTGCCAGCAGCTTAGCGTTCCAGAAAGGTGAAAAACTGTTTTTT

v_gene: TRBV20-1
d_gene: TRBD1
j_gene: TRBJ2-5
abundance: .
CDR3aa: CRTGRETQYF
CDR3nt: TGCAGGACAGGGAGAGAGACCCAGTACTTC

v_gene: TRBV11-2
d_gene: .
j_gene: TRBJ2-3
abundance: few
CDR3aa: CASSLDRVTDTQYF
CDR3nt: TGTGCCAGCAGCTTAGATAGAGTCACAGATACGCAGTATTTT

v_gene: TRBV28
d_gene: TRBD1
j_gene: TRBJ1-2
abundance: few
CDR3aa: CASSLTGGGYTF
CDR3nt: TGTGCCAGCAGTCTCACAGGGGGTGGCTACACCTTC

v_gene: TRBV7-2
d_gene: TRBD1
j_gene: TRBJ2-5
abundance: few
CDR3aa: CASSSIGTARGETQYF
CDR3nt: TGTGCCAGCAGCTCTATCGGGACAGCGAGAGGAGAGACCCAGTACTTC

v_gene: TRBV2
d_gene: TRBD1
j_gene: TRBJ1-2
abundance: few
CDR3aa: CASRPQGGNYGYTF
CDR3nt: TGTGCCAGCAGGCCACAGGGGGGAAACTATGGCTACACCTTC

v_gene: TRBV9
d_gene: TRBD1
j_gene: TRBJ2-2
abundance: .
CDR3aa: CASSVGTGQGINTGELFF
CDR3nt: TGTGCCAGCAGCGTAGGTACGGGACAGGGAATTAACACCGGGGAGCTGTTTTTT

v_gene: TRBV18
d_gene: TRBD1
j_gene: TRBJ1-2
abundance: .
CDR3aa: CASSPFQGDGYTF
CDR3nt: TGTGCCAGCTCACCATTCCAGGGGGATGGCTACACCTTC

v_gene: TRBV11-3
d_gene: TRBD2
j_gene: TRBJ2-2
abundance: few
CDR3aa: CASSSSAGGPPRNTGELFF
CDR3nt: TGTGCCAGCAGTTCCTCAGCGGGAGGGCCCCCGAGGAACACCGGGGAGCTGTTTTTT

v_gene: TRBV4-1
d_gene: TRBD2
j_gene: TRBJ2-3
abundance: few
CDR3aa: CASSQETSGTDTQYF
CDR3nt: TGCGCCAGCAGCCAAGAGACTAGCGGCACAGATACGCAGTATTTT

v_gene: TRBV18
d_gene: .
j_gene: TRBJ2-2
abundance: few
CDR3aa: CASSPNLDTGELFF
CDR3nt: TGTGCCAGCTCACCCAACTTGGACACCGGGGAGCTGTTTTTT

v_gene: TRBV18
d_gene: .
j_gene: TRBJ2-7
abundance: few
CDR3aa: CASSPLAGAEQYF
CDR3nt: TGTGCCAGCTCACCATTGGCTGGGGCCGAGCAGTACTTC

v_gene: TRBV4-3
d_gene: TRBD2
j_gene: TRBJ2-3
abundance: .
CDR3aa: CASSQGGTSGPDTQYF
CDR3nt: TGCGCCAGCAGCCAAGGTGGGACTAGCGGGCCAGATACGCAGTATTTT

v_gene: TRBV18
d_gene: .
j_gene: TRBJ1-2
abundance: few
CDR3aa: CASSSRNAYGYTF
CDR3nt: TGTGCCAGCTCTTCAAGGAACGCCTATGGCTACACCTTC

v_gene: TRBV29-1
d_gene: TRBD1
j_gene: TRBJ2-7
abundance: .
CDR3aa: CSVLRRQGTYEQYF
CDR3nt: TGCAGCGTTCTCCGGCGACAGGGTACCTACGAGCAGTACTTC

v_gene: TRBV11-2
d_gene: .
j_gene: TRBJ1-1
abundance: .
CDR3aa: CASSLELRQVEAFF
CDR3nt: TGTGCCAGCAGCTTAGAACTCCGACAGGTTGAAGCTTTCTTT

v_gene: TRBV9
d_gene: TRBD1
j_gene: TRBJ2-3
abundance: few
CDR3aa: CASSVVGQSTTDTQYF
CDR3nt: TGTGCCAGCAGCGTAGTGGGACAGTCAACTACAGATACGCAGTATTTT

v_gene: TRBV10-3
d_gene: .
j_gene: TRBJ2-7
abundance: .
CDR3aa: CAISSTRGPYEQYF
CDR3nt: TGTGCCATCAGTTCGACCCGAGGCCCCTACGAGCAGTACTTC

v_gene: TRBV28
d_gene: TRBD1
j_gene: TRBJ2-3
abundance: few
CDR3aa: CASSSSGTGRTDTQYF
CDR3nt: TGTGCCAGCAGTTCATCCGGGACAGGGCGCACAGATACGCAGTATTTT

v_gene: TRBV19
d_gene: .
j_gene: TRBJ1-2
abundance: few
CDR3aa: CASTFTGMGYGYTF
CDR3nt: TGTGCCAGTACGTTCACGGGAATGGGCTATGGCTACACCTTC

v_gene: TRBV2
d_gene: TRBD1
j_gene: TRBJ2-2
abundance: .
CDR3aa: CASSEIGTGDTGELFF
CDR3nt: TGTGCCAGCAGTGAAATCGGGACAGGAGACACCGGGGAGCTGTTTTTT

v_gene: TRBV9
d_gene: .
j_gene: TRBJ2-7
abundance: .
CDR3aa: CASSVTGLAIEQYF
CDR3nt: TGTGCCAGCAGCGTCACGGGACTGGCTATCGAGCAGTACTTC

v_gene: TRBV18
d_gene: .
j_gene: TRBJ2-7
abundance: few
CDR3aa: CASSQGSYEQYF
CDR3nt: TGTGCCAGCTCACAGGGTTCCTACGAGCAGTACTTC

v_gene: TRBV9
d_gene: .
j_gene: TRBJ1-1
abundance: few
CDR3aa: CASSVRGEKTEAFF
CDR3nt: TGTGCCAGCAGCGTAAGGGGGGAGAAGACTGAAGCTTTCTTT

v_gene: TRBV5-1
d_gene: TRBD2
j_gene: TRBJ2-1
abundance: .
CDR3aa: CASTLLPGLAEYNEQFF
CDR3nt: TGCGCCAGCACCCTTTTACCGGGACTAGCGGAGTACAATGAGCAGTTCTTC

v_gene: TRBV11-1
d_gene: TRBD1
j_gene: TRBJ1-2
abundance: .
CDR3aa: CASSYARGQGNYGYTF
CDR3nt: TGTGCCAGCAGCTACGCGCGTGGACAGGGGAACTATGGCTACACCTTC

v_gene: TRBV7-2
d_gene: TRBD2
j_gene: TRBJ2-7
abundance: .
CDR3aa: CASSRRVLAGVYEQYF
CDR3nt: TGTGCCAGCAGCCGACGCGTACTAGCGGGAGTCTACGAGCAGTACTTC

v_gene: TRBV7-2
d_gene: .
j_gene: TRBJ2-7
abundance: few
CDR3aa: CASSPDRYYEQYF
CDR3nt: TGTGCCAGCAGCCCGGACAGATACTACGAGCAGTACTTC

v_gene: TRBV7-2
d_gene: .
j_gene: TRBJ2-5
abundance: .
CDR3aa: CASSLRGSQETQYF
CDR3nt: TGTGCCAGCAGCTTAAGGGGCAGCCAAGAGACCCAGTACTTC

v_gene: TRBV9
d_gene: TRBD2
j_gene: TRBJ2-3
abundance: few
CDR3aa: CASSVGLAGADTQYF
CDR3nt: TGTGCCAGCAGCGTAGGGCTAGCGGGGGCCGATACGCAGTATTTT

v_gene: TRBV7-2
d_gene: .
j_gene: TRBJ2-1
abundance: few
CDR3aa: CASSLARPAGGYEQFF
CDR3nt: TGTGCCAGCAGCTTAGCGCGGCCAGCCGGCGGCTATGAGCAGTTCTTC

v_gene: TRBV5-1
d_gene: .
j_gene: TRBJ1-5
abundance: .
CDR3aa: CASSPNSGGGNQPQHF
CDR3nt: TGCGCCAGCAGCCCGAACAGTGGCGGGGGCAATCAGCCCCAGCATTTT

v_gene: TRBV4-2
d_gene: TRBD1
j_gene: TRBJ1-2
abundance: .
CDR3aa: CASSQSDRGYGYTF
CDR3nt: TGTGCCAGCAGCCAGTCGGACAGGGGCTATGGCTACACCTTC

v_gene: TRBV5-1
d_gene: TRBD1
j_gene: TRBJ2-3
abundance: .
CDR3aa: CASSAGTGSEDTQYF
CDR3nt: TGCGCCAGCAGCGCCGGGACAGGGAGCGAGGATACGCAGTATTTT

v_gene: TRBV7-9
d_gene: .
j_gene: TRBJ2-4
abundance: .
CDR3aa: CASSPPIGAVAKNIQYF
CDR3nt: TGTGCCAGCAGCCCCCCAATCGGAGCGGTAGCCAAAAACATTCAGTACTTC

v_gene: TRBV5-1
d_gene: TRBD2
j_gene: TRBJ2-5
abundance: .
CDR3aa: CASSLGSSGKAETQYF
CDR3nt: TGCGCCAGCAGCTTGGGTTCCAGCGGGAAAGCGGAGACCCAGTACTTC

v_gene: TRBV7-2
d_gene: .
j_gene: TRBJ2-3
abundance: few
CDR3aa: CASSRSLALSTDTQYF
CDR3nt: TGTGCCAGCAGCCGCTCACTAGCACTTAGCACAGATACGCAGTATTTT

v_gene: TRBV18
d_gene: TRBD1
j_gene: TRBJ2-7
abundance: few
CDR3aa: CASSPGTGSSYEQYF
CDR3nt: TGTGCCAGCTCACCGGGGACAGGGAGCTCCTACGAGCAGTACTTC